Each of the 4 T cell receptor delta chains below was sequenced from the same sample in a study of γδ T cells in repeated Plasmodium falciparum infection. Gammadelta T cells were flow-sorted from PBMC into Vgamma9/Vdelta2+ and Vdelta2-negative populations for bulk analysis. TCRdb re-analyzed the multiplex PCR reads via CATT. The table records tens of thousands of delta-chain clones, 1.7% of them present only once. The sequencing input was gamma-delta T cells from blood. These receptors originate from a pool of human donors (malaria-infected and uninfected, not separated).

About this clone: TCRdb assigns this DNA the protein of a much larger clone, which departs from its translation at residue 10; this likely reflects a read error, and the protein shown comes from translating the DNA. This rearrangement joins TRDV3 to TRDJ1; tentatively, D is TRDD2 (9 bases). V was cut by 2 bases and J by 1 base, with 29 bases left in between. Germline-derived CDR1 and CDR2 are TVYSNPD and GDNSRS (reference sequence). The CDR3 covers 19 residues. The CDR3 is CAFAPSYGTEGYVTDKLIF. For the CDR3, the DNA is TGTGCCTTTGCGCCTTCCTACGGAACTGAGGGATACGTCACCGATAAACTCATCTTT.

A few counts support this clone. The amino acid sequence in TCRdb belongs to a much larger clone and departs from this DNA's translation at residue 15, likely a sequencing read error; the sequence shown is translated from the DNA. This chain links TRDV1 with TRDJ1; TRDD3 matches at 9 bases. The CDR3 has 19 residues. The germline V gene has CDR1 TSWWSYY and CDR2 QGS. CDR3 in DNA: TGTGCTCTTGGGGAAAGGATCACTAGGGGGATACCGCCCACCAATAAACTCATCTTT. Residues: CALGERITRGIPPTNKLIF.

Remarks on this clone: Given a far larger clone just one base away, this is likely a sequencing read error. The same CDR3 can be traced to other DNA sequences in this sample. The chain couples TRDV1 to TRDJ1; D gene unclear. Trimming removed 2 bases from V and 6 bases from J, with 19 bases in between. Germline lookup yields CDR1 TSWWSYY and CDR2 QGS. The CDR3 is 16 residues long. CDR3 protein: CALGENFGLRFNKLIF. The CDR3 nucleotides are TGTGCTCTTGGGGAAAATTTCGGGCTGAGGTTCAATAAACTCATCTTT.

In the case of this clone: A much bigger clone sits one base away, suggesting this may be a read error. The V gene call reads TRDV1; no J gene was called; the D call in the table, TRDD3, was not verified against the DNA. Germline V gives CDR1 TSWWSYY, CDR2 QGS. This CDR3 contains 15 residues. The CDR3 DNA follows: TGTGCTCTTGGGGACATTCCAGGCTACCACGGTAAACTCACCTTT. This translates into CALGDIPGYHGKLTF.